The 3 T cell receptor beta chains below all came from one sample that was sequenced in a study of T cells in Graves' hyperthyroidism and ophthalmopathy. TCR beta CDR3 region amplification was performed from RNA transcripts. TCR CDR3 underwent first-round RT-PCR with the HTBI primer set. TCRdb recomputed calls from the multiplex PCR reads with MiXCR, one row per CDR3 protein. This table has roughly 500,000 distinct CDR3 sequences, 40% to 50% appearing once. Sequencing was carried out using peripheral blood or thyroid tissue (not recorded which). Receptors originate from an adult woman with Graves' disease, either hyperthyroidism or ophthalmopathy (not recorded which).

The V and J genes are TRBV6-6 and TRBJ2-2; the match to TRBD2 covers 11 bases. Trimming took 0 bases from V and 6 from J; bases not matched to a gene: 6. The germline CDR1 and CDR2 sequences are MNHNY and SVGAGI (reference sequence). This CDR3 has 17 amino acids. The CDR3 nucleotides read TGTGCCAGCAGTTACTCGCCGACTAGCGGGAAGGCCGGGGAGCTGTTTTTT. It translates to CASSYSPTSGKAGELFF.

This chain uses TRBV20-1 with TRBJ1-5; a weak D match, TRBD1 (6 bases). The CDR3 runs 14 residues. With 6 bases removed from V and 2 bases from J, the gap between germline ends came to 14 bases. Germline V gene lookup returns CDR1 DFQATT and CDR2 SNEGSKA (reference sequence). In DNA, the CDR3 is TGCAGTGCCGAGGACCCAGGGGGCAATCAGCCCCAGCATTTT. It yields the protein CSAEDPGGNQPQHF.

This clonotype was seen many times. The chain joins TRBV10-3 to TRBJ2-7, with D hard to call. V dropped 7 bases and J dropped 3 bases, with 13 bases sitting between them. Germline CDR1 and CDR2: ENHRY and SYGVKD. This CDR3 has 13 amino acids. This chain's CDR3 is CAIKEHLLYEQYF. CDR3 sequence (DNA): TGTGCCATCAAAGAACACCTACTCTACGAGCAGTACTTC.